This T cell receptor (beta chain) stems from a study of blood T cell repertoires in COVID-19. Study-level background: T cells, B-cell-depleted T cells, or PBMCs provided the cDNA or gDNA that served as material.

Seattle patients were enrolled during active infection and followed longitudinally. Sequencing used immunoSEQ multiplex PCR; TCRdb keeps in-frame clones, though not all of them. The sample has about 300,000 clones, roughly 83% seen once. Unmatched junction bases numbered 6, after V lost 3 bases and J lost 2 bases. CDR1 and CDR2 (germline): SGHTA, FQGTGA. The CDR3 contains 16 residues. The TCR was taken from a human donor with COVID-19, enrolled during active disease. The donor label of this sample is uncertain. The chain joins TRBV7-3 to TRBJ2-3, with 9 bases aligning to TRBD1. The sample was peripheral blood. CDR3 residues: CASSLGTGPITDTQYF. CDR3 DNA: TGTGCCAGCAGCTTGGGGACAGGGCCGATCACAGATACGCAGTATTTT.